The 9 T cell receptor beta chains presented below share a single source sample, sequenced in a study of blood T cell repertoires in COVID-19. The protocol was immunoSEQ multiplex PCR, while the TCRdb copy is restricted to in-frame clones and leaves out a portion. Here the sample spans some 170,000 clones, over 65% being singletons. The sample taken for sequencing was peripheral blood. The receptors were sampled from a man in his sixties with acute or convalescent COVID-19.

This rearrangement joins TRBV7-2 to TRBJ1-5, with 9 nucleotides matching TRBD1. The V and J ends lost 5 bases and 3 bases, in that order; junction bases with no gene match: 2. Germline V gives CDR1 SGHTA, CDR2 FQGNSA. CDR3 length: 14 amino acids. For the CDR3, the DNA is TGTGCCAGCAGCCGGACAGGGGACAATCAGCCCCAGCATTTT. Amino acids: CASSRTGDNQPQHF.

This chain links TRBV18 with TRBJ2-6; maybe TRBD1 (5 bases). Germline V gene sequence: CDR1 KGHSH, CDR2 LQKENI. This CDR3 comprises 16 residues. With 4 bases removed from V and 2 bases from J, the gap between germline ends came to 12 bases. CDR3 bases: TGTGCCAGCTCACTAGGACATCAAGCTGGGGCCAACGTCCTGACTTTC. This translates into CASSLGHQAGANVLTF. Using reference TRBV18 and TRBJ2-6 for the parts outside the CDR3, the full variable domain is NAGVMQNPRHLVRRRGQEARLRCSPMKGHSHVYWYRQLPEEGLKFMVYLQKENIIDESGMPKERFSAEFPKEGPSILRIQQVVRGDSAAYFCASSLGHQAGANVLTFGAGSRLTVL.

In its sample, this clone was seen once. The CDR3 sequence: CASSPGRVDNVHSPLHF. The CDR3 nucleotides read TGTGCCAGCAGCCCCGGCAGGGTAGACAACGTTCATTCACCCCTCCACTTT. The chain has TRBV5-5 and TRBJ1-6; possibly TRBD1 for D (5 bases). The V gene's germline CDR1 is SGHKS and CDR2 YYEKEE (reference sequence). The V and J ends lost 4 bases and 8 bases respectively, with 22 bases between them. The CDR3 extends over 17 amino acids.

The chain carries TRBV7-9 and TRBJ2-5, with a tentative D call TRBD2 (5 bases). The better agreement between TRBJ2-7 and the DNA end casts doubt on the J call. CDR3 length: 14 amino acids. Germline V CDR1 and CDR2: SEHNR, FQNEAQ (reference sequence). The CDR3 nucleotides are TGTGCCAGCAGCTTAAGCCGGGGTGAGGACGAGCAGTACTTC. Translation: CASSLSRGEDEQYF.

The V call is TRBV9, the J call TRBJ2-2; possible D gene TRBD2, 6 bases. CDR1 and CDR2 from the germline V gene are SGDLS and YYNGEE. CDR3 length: 17 residues. The V and J ends lost 2 bases and 5 bases respectively, with 19 bases between them. The CDR3 is CASSVSRGAALTGELFF. The CDR3 DNA reads TGTGCCAGCAGCGTTAGCCGCGGGGCGGCCTTGACCGGGGAGCTGTTTTTT.

The chain joins TRBV6-5 to TRBJ2-7, with 7 bases identical to TRBD1. This CDR3 region has 14 residues. Looked up from germline, CDR1 is MNHEY and CDR2 is SVGAGI. V gave up 7 bases and J gave up 3 bases; unmatched junction bases: 9. CDR3 amino acids: CASNPGQNFYEQYF. In nucleotides, the CDR3 is TGTGCCAGCAACCCGGGACAGAACTTCTACGAGCAGTACTTC.

J is TRBJ1-2 and V is TRBV20-1; 10 bases match TRBD1. Trimming removed 3 bases from V and 2 bases from J; junction bases left unmatched: 9. The V gene's germline CDR1 is DFQATT and CDR2 SNEGSKA (reference sequence). The CDR3 is 16 amino acids. CDR3 DNA sequence: TGCAGTGCTAGTGGACAGGGGGAAGGGCGGAACTATGGCTACACCTTC. This sequence encodes CSASGQGEGRNYGYTF.

The chain is built from TRBV7-9 and TRBJ2-5; 8 bases are shared with TRBD1. The CDR3 consists of 15 residues. The germline V gene has CDR1 SEHNR and CDR2 FQNEAQ (reference sequence). V shed 5 bases, J shed 5 bases, and the junction held 10 bases outside the gene matches. The CDR3 loop reads CASSALTGAAETQYF. CDR3 coding DNA: TGTGCCAGCAGCGCCTTGACAGGGGCCGCGGAGACCCAGTACTTC.

The chain joins TRBV30 to TRBJ1-1; D call uncertain. Trimming cost V 0 bases and J 4 bases, with 15 bases left between them. In germline, CDR1 is GTSNPN, CDR2 SVGIG (reference sequence). The CDR3 consists of 15 residues. The CDR3 bases are TGTGCCTGGAGTGTATTTGGGGTCGGGAGCACTGAAGCTTTCTTT. It encodes CAWSVFGVGSTEAFF.